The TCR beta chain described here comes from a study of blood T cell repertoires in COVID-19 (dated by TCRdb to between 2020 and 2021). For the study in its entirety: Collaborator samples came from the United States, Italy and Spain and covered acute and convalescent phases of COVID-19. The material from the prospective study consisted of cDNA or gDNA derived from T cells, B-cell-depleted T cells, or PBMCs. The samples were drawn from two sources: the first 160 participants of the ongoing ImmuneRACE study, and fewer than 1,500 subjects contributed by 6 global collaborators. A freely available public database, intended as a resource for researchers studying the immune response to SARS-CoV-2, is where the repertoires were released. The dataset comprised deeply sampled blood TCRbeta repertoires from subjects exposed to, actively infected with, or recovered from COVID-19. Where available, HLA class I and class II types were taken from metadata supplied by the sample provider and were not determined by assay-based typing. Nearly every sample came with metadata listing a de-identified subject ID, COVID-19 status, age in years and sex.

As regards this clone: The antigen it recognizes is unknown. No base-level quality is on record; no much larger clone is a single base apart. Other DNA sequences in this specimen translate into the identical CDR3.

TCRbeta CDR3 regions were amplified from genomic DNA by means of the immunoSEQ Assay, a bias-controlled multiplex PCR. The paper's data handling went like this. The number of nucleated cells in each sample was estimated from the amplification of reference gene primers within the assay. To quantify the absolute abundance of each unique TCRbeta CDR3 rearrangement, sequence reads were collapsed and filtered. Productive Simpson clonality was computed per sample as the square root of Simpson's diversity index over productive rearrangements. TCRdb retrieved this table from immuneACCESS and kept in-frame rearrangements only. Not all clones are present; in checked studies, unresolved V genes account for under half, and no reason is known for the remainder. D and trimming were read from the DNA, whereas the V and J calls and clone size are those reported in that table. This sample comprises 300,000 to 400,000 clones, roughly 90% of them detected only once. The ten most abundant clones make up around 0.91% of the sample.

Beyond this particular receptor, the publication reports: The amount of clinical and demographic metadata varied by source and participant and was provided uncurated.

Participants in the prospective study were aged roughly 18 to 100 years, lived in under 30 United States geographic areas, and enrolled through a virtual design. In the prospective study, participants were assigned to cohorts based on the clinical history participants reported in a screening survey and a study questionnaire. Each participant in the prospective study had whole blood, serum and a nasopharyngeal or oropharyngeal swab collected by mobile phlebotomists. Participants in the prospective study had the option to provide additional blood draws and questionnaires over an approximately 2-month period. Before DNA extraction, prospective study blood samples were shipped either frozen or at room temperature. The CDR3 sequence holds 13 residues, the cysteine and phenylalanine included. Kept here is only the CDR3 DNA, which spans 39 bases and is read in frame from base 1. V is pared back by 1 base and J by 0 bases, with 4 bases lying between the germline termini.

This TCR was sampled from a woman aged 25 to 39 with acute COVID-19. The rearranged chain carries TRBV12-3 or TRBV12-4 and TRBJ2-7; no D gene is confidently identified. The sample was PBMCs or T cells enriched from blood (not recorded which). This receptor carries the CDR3 CASSLGRSYEQYF. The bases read TGTGCCAGCAGTTTAGGTCGCTCCTACGAGCAGTACTTC.